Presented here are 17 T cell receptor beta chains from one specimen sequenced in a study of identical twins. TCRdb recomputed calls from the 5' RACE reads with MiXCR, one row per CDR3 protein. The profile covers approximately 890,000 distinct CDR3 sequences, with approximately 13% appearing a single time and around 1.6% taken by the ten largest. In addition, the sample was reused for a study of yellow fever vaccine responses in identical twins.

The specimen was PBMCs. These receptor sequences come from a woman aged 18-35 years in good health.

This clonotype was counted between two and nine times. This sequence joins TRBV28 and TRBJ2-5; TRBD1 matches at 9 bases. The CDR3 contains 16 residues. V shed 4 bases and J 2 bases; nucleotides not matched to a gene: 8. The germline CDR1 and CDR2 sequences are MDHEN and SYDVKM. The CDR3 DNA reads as TGTGCCAGCAGTTCCCCTGGGACAGGGACGCAAGAGACCCAGTACTTC. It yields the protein CASSSPGTGTQETQYF.

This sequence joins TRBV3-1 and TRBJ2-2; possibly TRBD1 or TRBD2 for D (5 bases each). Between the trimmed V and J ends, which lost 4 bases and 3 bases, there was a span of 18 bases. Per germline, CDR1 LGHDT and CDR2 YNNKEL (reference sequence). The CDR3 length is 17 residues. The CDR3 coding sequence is TGTGCCAGCAGCCGACTAAACCTCATGGGGCACACCGGGGAGCTGTTTTTT. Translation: CASSRLNLMGHTGELFF.

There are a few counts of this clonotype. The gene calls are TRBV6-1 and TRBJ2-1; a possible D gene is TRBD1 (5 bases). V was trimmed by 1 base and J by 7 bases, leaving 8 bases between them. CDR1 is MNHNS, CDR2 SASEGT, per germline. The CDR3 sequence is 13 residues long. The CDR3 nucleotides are TGTGCCAGCAGTGAAGTGGGGCAGAATGAGCAGTTCTTC. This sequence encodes CASSEVGQNEQFF.

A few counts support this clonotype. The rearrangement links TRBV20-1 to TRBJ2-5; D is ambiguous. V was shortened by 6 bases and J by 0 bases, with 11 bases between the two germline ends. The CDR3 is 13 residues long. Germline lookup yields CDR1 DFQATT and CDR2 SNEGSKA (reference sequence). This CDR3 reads CSAPGLYQETQYF. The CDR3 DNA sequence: TGCAGTGCCCCTGGATTGTACCAAGAGACCCAGTACTTC.

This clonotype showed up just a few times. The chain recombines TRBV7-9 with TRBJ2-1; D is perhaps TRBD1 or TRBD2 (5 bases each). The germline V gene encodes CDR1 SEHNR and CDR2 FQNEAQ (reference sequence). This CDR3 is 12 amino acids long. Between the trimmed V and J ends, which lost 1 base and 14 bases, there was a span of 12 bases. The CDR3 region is CASSLGPRGKFF. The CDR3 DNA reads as TGTGCCAGCAGCTTAGGACCGAGGGGAAAGTTCTTC.

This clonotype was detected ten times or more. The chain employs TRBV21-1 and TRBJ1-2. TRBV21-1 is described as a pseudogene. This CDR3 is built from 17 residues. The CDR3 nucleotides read TGTGCCAGCAGCAAATGGGCCGTCCGGGCCCCTAACTATGGCTACACCTTC. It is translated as CASSKWAVRAPNYGYTF.

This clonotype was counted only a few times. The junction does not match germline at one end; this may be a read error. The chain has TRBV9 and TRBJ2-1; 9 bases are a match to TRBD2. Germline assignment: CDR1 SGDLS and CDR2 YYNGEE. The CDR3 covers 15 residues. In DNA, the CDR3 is TGTGCCAGCACCGTAACCGGGACTAGCTCTAATGAGCAGTTCTTC. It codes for CASTVTGTSSNEQFF.

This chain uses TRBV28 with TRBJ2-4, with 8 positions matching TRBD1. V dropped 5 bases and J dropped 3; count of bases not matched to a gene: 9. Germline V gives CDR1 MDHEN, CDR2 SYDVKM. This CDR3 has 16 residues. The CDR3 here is CASSLGQVFDKNIQYF. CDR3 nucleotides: TGTGCCAGCAGTCTGGGACAGGTTTTCGACAAAAACATTCAGTACTTC.

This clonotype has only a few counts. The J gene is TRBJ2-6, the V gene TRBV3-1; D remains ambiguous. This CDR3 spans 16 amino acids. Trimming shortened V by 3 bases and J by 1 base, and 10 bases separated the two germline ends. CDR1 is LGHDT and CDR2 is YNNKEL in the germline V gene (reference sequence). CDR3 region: CASSQMGRSGANVLTF. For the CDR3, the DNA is TGTGCCAGCAGCCAGATGGGAAGATCTGGGGCCAACGTCCTGACTTTC.

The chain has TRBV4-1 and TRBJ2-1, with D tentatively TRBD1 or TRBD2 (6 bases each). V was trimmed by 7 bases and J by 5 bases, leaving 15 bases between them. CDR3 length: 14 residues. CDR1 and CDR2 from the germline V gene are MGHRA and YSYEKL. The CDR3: CASTTTGRNNEQFF. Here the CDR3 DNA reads TGCGCCAGCACAACTACAGGGAGGAACAATGAGCAGTTCTTC.

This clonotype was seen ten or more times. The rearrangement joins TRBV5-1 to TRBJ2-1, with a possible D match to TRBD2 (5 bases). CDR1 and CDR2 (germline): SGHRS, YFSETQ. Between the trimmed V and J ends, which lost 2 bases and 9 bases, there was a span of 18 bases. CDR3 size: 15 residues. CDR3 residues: CASSLPVSGLGEQFF. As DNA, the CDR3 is TGCGCCAGCAGCTTACCTGTGTCGGGGTTGGGTGAGCAGTTCTTC.

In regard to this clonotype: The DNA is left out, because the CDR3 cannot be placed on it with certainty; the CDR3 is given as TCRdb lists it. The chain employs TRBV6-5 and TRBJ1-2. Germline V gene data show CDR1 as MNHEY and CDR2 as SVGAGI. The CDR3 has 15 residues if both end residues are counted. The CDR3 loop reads CASSTSMRPNYGYTF.

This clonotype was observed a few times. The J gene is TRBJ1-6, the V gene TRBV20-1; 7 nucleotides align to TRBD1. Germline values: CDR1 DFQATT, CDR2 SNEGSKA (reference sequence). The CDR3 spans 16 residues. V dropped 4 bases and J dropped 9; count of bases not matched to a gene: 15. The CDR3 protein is CSATNIRDRRPSPLHF. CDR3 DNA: TGCAGTGCTACGAATATCCGGGACAGACGCCCTTCACCCCTCCACTTT.

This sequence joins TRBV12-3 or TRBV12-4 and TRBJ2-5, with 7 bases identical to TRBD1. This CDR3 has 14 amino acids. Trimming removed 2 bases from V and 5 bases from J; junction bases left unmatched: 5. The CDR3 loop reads CASSLSNRGETQYF. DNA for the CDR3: TGTGCCAGCAGTTTAAGTAACAGGGGCGAGACCCAGTACTTC.

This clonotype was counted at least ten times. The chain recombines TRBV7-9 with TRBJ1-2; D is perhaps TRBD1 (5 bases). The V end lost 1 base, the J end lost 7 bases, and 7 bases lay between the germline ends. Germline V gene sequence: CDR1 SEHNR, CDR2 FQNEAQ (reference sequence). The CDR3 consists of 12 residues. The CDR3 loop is CASSLGGAGYTF. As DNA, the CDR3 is TGTGCCAGCAGCTTAGGTGGGGCTGGCTACACCTTC.

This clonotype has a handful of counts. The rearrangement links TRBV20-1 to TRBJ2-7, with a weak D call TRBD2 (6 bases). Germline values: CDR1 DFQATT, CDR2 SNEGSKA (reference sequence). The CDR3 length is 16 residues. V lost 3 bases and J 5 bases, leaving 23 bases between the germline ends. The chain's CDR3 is CSARTLLRDLGNEQYV. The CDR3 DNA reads TGCAGTGCTAGGACCCTCTTGCGGGATCTTGGGAACGAGCAGTACGTC.

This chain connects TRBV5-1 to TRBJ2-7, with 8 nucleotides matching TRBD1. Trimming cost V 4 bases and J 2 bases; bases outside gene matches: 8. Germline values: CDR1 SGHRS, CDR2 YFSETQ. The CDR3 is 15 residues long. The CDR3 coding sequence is TGCGCCAGCAGCCCCGCCGGACAGGGTCCCTACGAGCAGTACTTC. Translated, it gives CASSPAGQGPYEQYF.